Below, 27 T cell receptor beta chains from the same sample are listed, as sequenced in a study of OX40 agonist ivuxolimab in advanced cancers. Measured with immunoSEQ multiplex PCR; TCRdb has only the in-frame clones, and not every one. The sample carries some 120,000 clones, less than 95% recorded once. This material consisted of CD4+ or CD8+ T cells sorted from blood, taken in a trial of the OX40 agonist ivuxolimab. The receptors originated from an adult with an advanced solid tumor such as melanoma, head and neck, liver or kidney cancer.

The V call is TRBV5-4, the J call TRBJ2-7; 7 nucleotides match TRBD2. Per germline, CDR1 SGHNT and CDR2 YYREEE (reference sequence). The CDR3 spans 16 residues. With V trimmed by 4 bases and J by 4 bases, 14 bases remained unmatched. The CDR3 protein is CASSPAGDFRGYEQYF. The CDR3, as DNA: TGTGCCAGCAGCCCCGCGGGAGACTTCCGAGGTTACGAGCAGTACTTC. Full variable domain (outside the CDR3, taken from reference TRBV5-4 and TRBJ2-7): ETGVTQSPTHLIKTRGQQVTLRCSSQSGHNTVSWYQQALGQGPQFIFQYYREEENGRGNFPPRFSGLQFPNYSSELNVNALELDDSALYLCASSPAGDFRGYEQYFGPGTRLTVT.

Note on this clone: The junction does not match germline at one end; this may be a read error. The chain combines TRBV27 with TRBJ2-4, with D perhaps TRBD1 (7 bases). This CDR3 spans 14 amino acids. From germline, CDR1 is MNHEY and CDR2 SMNVEV (reference sequence). CDR3 protein: CANSFGGGRDIQYF. For the CDR3, the DNA is TGTGCCAACAGTTTTGGAGGGGGCAGGGACATTCAGTACTTC.

This chain links TRBV19 with TRBJ1-5; 10 bases match TRBD1. Per the germline V gene, CDR1 is LNHDA and CDR2 is SQIVND (reference sequence). V shed 6 bases, J shed 0 bases, and the junction held 11 bases outside the gene matches. CDR3 length: 18 residues. The CDR3 reads CASSRDRGWEGSNQPQHF. In nucleotides, the CDR3 is TGTGCCAGTAGCCGGGACAGGGGTTGGGAGGGTAGCAATCAGCCCCAGCATTTT.

The chain employs TRBV6-1 and TRBJ1-5; the match to TRBD1 covers 9 bases. Germline CDR1 MNHNS, CDR2 SASEGT. With 8 bases clipped from V and 6 bases from J, the junction kept 5 bases outside the gene matches. The CDR3 totals 13 residues. For the CDR3, the DNA is TGTGCCAGCTCGGGACAGGGACGTCAGCCCCAGCATTTT. This sequence encodes CASSGQGRQPQHF.

The CDR3 sequence: CASSVRYEQYF. The CDR3 nucleotides are TGTGCCAGCTCCGTCAGATACGAGCAGTACTTC. The chain combines TRBV6-6 with TRBJ2-7; D gene uncertain. The CDR3 spans 11 residues. Trimming cost V 8 bases and J 4 bases, with 9 bases left between them. The V gene's germline CDR1 is MNHNY and CDR2 SVGAGI (reference sequence).

The chain is built from TRBV6-1 and TRBJ1-5; TRBD1 matches 7 bases. The ends lost 6 bases at V and 5 bases at J; junction bases unmatched: 10. Germline CDR1 and CDR2: MNHNS and SASEGT. CDR3 length: 15 amino acids. CDR3 in amino acids: CASRLQGSGDQPQHF. The CDR3 DNA sequence: TGTGCCAGCAGGTTACAGGGGAGTGGAGATCAGCCCCAGCATTTT.

V usage is TRBV6-5 and J usage is TRBJ2-2; 8 bases align to TRBD2. CDR3 length equals 15 residues. V was pared by 5 bases and J by 6 bases, with 8 bases of the junction left unmatched. Germline-derived CDR1 and CDR2 are MNHEY and SVGAGI. CDR3 residues: CASSTPRGGAGELFF. The CDR3 DNA sequence: TGTGCCAGCAGTACCCCCCGGGGGGGCGCCGGGGAGCTGTTTTTT.

The rearrangement links TRBV28 to TRBJ2-7, with TRBD2 identical over 11 bases. The length of the CDR3 is 17 residues. The V and J ends lost 5 bases and 8 bases, in that order; junction bases with no gene match: 17. Germline CDR1 MDHEN, CDR2 SYDVKM. CDR3: CASSRRQGTSGSDKQYF. The DNA for the CDR3 is TGTGCCAGCAGTAGGAGACAGGGTACTAGCGGGAGTGATAAGCAGTACTTC.

The chain joins TRBV28 to TRBJ2-2; D remains unclear. Germline V gene data show CDR1 as MDHEN and CDR2 as SYDVKM. V was clipped by 2 bases and J by 4 bases, with 8 bases between them. The CDR3 length is 14 residues. This chain's CDR3 is CASSLQVATGELFF. The CDR3 DNA follows: TGTGCCAGCAGTTTACAGGTAGCCACCGGGGAGCTGTTTTTT.

The J gene is TRBJ2-2, the V gene TRBV5-6; 10 bases line up with TRBD2. CDR3 length: 17 residues. The trim removed 0 bases at V and 2 bases at J, leaving 4 bases unmatched. The V gene's germline CDR1 is SGHDT and CDR2 YYEEEE. CDR3 DNA sequence: TGTGCCAGCAGCTTGGCAGCGGGAGGGCCTAACACCGGGGAGCTGTTTTTT. It yields the protein CASSLAAGGPNTGELFF.

This sequence joins TRBV6-6 and TRBJ2-4; no clear D. V was clipped by 5 bases and J by 8 bases, with 19 bases between them. Germline CDR1 and CDR2: MNHNY and SVGAGI (reference sequence). The CDR3 sequence is 15 residues long. The CDR3 DNA follows: TGTGCCAGCAGTCAGAACACCGGTGCAGAGGACATTCAGTACTTC. It codes for CASSQNTGAEDIQYF.

This chain connects TRBV5-4 to TRBJ1-3, with 7 bases fitting TRBD1. Germline values: CDR1 SGHNT, CDR2 YYREEE (reference sequence). V was pared by 0 bases and J by 15 bases, with 9 bases of the junction left unmatched. The CDR3 extends over 13 amino acids. The chain's CDR3 is CASSLGTGRMAYF. Written as DNA, the CDR3 is TGTGCCAGCAGCTTGGGGACAGGCCGGATGGCATATTTT. Full variable domain (rest looked up from reference TRBV5-4 and TRBJ1-3): ETGVTQSPTHLIKTRGQQVTLRCSSQSGHNTVSWYQQALGQGPQFIFQYYREEENGRGNFPPRFSGLQFPNYSSELNVNALELDDSALYLCASSLGTGRMAYFGEGSWLTVV.

The J gene is TRBJ2-2, the V gene TRBV18, with D possibly called TRBD1 or TRBD2 (5 bases each). V shed 4 bases and J shed 3 bases, with 9 bases lying between them. In germline, CDR1 is KGHSH, CDR2 LQKENI. This CDR3 has 14 residues. The CDR3 loop is CASSLTGHTGELFF. The CDR3 coding sequence is TGTGCCAGCTCACTAACGGGACACACCGGGGAGCTGTTTTTT.

The rearrangement joins TRBV6-4 to TRBJ2-1; 13 nucleotides align to TRBD2. The V segment lost 4 bases and the J segment 9 bases; nucleotides outside the gene matches: 6. CDR3 length: 15 amino acids. The V gene's germline CDR1 is MRHNA and CDR2 SNTAGT. This CDR3 is CASSGTSGRASEQFF. CDR3 in DNA: TGTGCCAGCAGTGGAACTAGCGGGAGGGCCAGTGAGCAGTTCTTC.

The V gene is TRBV7-2, the J gene TRBJ2-1, with TRBD1 matching 7 bases. CDR1 is SGHTA, CDR2 FQGNSA, per germline. The CDR3 is 14 amino acids. The J segment lost 10 bases and the V segment lost 4 bases, leaving 10 bases of the junction unmatched. CDR3 nucleotide sequence: TGTGCCAGCAGCTCCAGACAGGGTTCGAGGGAGCAGTTCTTC. This encodes CASSSRQGSREQFF.

The V gene is TRBV27, the J gene TRBJ2-1; D unresolved. The V gene lost 7 bases and the J gene lost 5 bases, with 6 bases spanning the gap. CDR3 length equals 11 residues. Germline values: CDR1 MNHEY, CDR2 SMNVEV (reference sequence). CDR3 in amino acids: CASTLNNEQFF. The CDR3, as DNA: TGTGCCAGCACCTTAAACAATGAGCAGTTCTTC.

The rearrangement uses TRBV4-3 and TRBJ2-5; D gene uncertain. This CDR3 has 13 amino acids. Trimming left V 1 base short and J 5 bases short, with 8 bases between. Per germline, CDR1 LGHNA and CDR2 YSLEER. For the CDR3, the DNA is TGCGCCAGCAGCCAAGGGGAAGGGGAGACCCAGTACTTC. This encodes CASSQGEGETQYF.

This chain uses TRBV5-1 with TRBJ1-2; D remains ambiguous. Germline V gives CDR1 SGHRS, CDR2 YFSETQ. V shed 1 base and J shed 6 bases, with 13 bases lying between them. There are 14 residues in the CDR3. CDR3 sequence reads: CASSLSAATDGYTF. CDR3 DNA: TGCGCCAGCAGCTTGTCAGCCGCCACTGATGGCTACACCTTC.

This clone was seen a single time. This CDR3 reads CASSPRTSGRVYNEQFF. CDR3 DNA: TGTGCCAGTAGTCCGCGGACTAGCGGGAGGGTATACAATGAGCAGTTCTTC. The rearrangement uses TRBV19 and TRBJ2-1; 15 nucleotides line up with TRBD2. The CDR3 totals 17 residues. Germline lookup yields CDR1 LNHDA and CDR2 SQIVND (reference sequence). V lost 5 bases and J lost 4; bases outside the gene matches: 6.

The chain links TRBV7-2 to TRBJ2-5; 7 nucleotides match TRBD1. Germline values: CDR1 SGHTA, CDR2 FQGNSA. This CDR3 comprises 14 residues. The trim removed 3 bases at V and 5 bases at J, leaving 6 bases unmatched. The CDR3 reads CASSLTGSRETQYF. As DNA, the CDR3 is TGTGCCAGCAGCTTGACAGGGTCCCGGGAGACCCAGTACTTC.

The gene calls are TRBV4-3 and TRBJ1-1; 10 bases fit TRBD1. Germline CDR1 and CDR2: LGHNA and YSLEER. The CDR3 has 15 amino acids. J was trimmed by 3 bases and V by 1 base; bases with no gene match: 2. The CDR3: CASSQGDRGDTEAFF. The CDR3, as DNA: TGCGCCAGCAGCCAAGGGGACAGGGGCGACACTGAAGCTTTCTTT.

The chain links TRBV6-1 to TRBJ1-5; D gene unclear. CDR1 is MNHNS and CDR2 is SASEGT in the germline V gene. The CDR3 is 13 amino acids. V was pared by 4 bases and J by 7 bases, with 11 bases between. DNA of the CDR3: TGTGCCAGCAGTGTCCGGGAGGTCCAGCCCCAGCATTTT. Encoded protein: CASSVREVQPQHF.

CDR3 in DNA: TGTGCTAGTGGGTGGACAGGGGGAACGAGGAACACTGAAGCTTTCTTT. Its protein product is CASGWTGGTRNTEAFF. The chain combines TRBV12-5 with TRBJ1-1, with 10 bases matching TRBD1. J was trimmed by 1 base and V by 6 bases; bases with no gene match: 8. The CDR3 extends over 16 amino acids. The germline gives CDR1 LGHNT, CDR2 FRNRAP.

The V gene is TRBV6-4, the J gene TRBJ2-7; possibly TRBD1 or TRBD2 for D (5 bases each). This CDR3 contains 10 residues. Trimming left V 6 bases short and J 12 bases short, with 12 bases between. CDR1 MRHNA and CDR2 SNTAGT come from the germline V gene. The CDR3 coding sequence is TGTGCCAGCAGCACCCCGGGACGGTACTTC. It yields the protein CASSTPGRYF.

The chain combines TRBV7-9 with TRBJ2-7, with 12 bases identical to TRBD1. This CDR3 comprises 15 residues. CDR1 SEHNR and CDR2 FQNEAQ come from the germline V gene (reference sequence). After removal of 5 bases from V and 6 bases from J, the junction contained 8 bases not matched to a gene. The CDR3 DNA reads TGTGCCAGCAGCGACCGGGACAGGGGGCTTCGCGAGCAGTACTTC. Translating it yields CASSDRDRGLREQYF.

By sample share, this clone is medium-sized (0.01 to 0.1%). The CDR3 region is CASGEQTGNTIYF. CDR3 in DNA: TGTGCCAGCGGCGAACAGACTGGAAACACCATATATTTT. This chain joins TRBV2 and TRBJ1-3; D uncertain. This CDR3 comprises 13 residues. Between the trimmed V and J ends, which lost 8 bases and 2 bases, there was a span of 10 bases. CDR1 and CDR2 from the germline V gene are SNHLY and FYNNEI.

V usage is TRBV6-5 and J usage is TRBJ2-7; D perhaps matches TRBD2 (6 bases). Germline lookup yields CDR1 MNHEY and CDR2 SVGAGI. This CDR3 is built from 15 residues. Deletions cut 6 bases from V and 5 bases from J, with 20 bases between. For the CDR3, the DNA is TGTGCCAGCAGATCCGGAGGGGCCCTTAAGGACGAGCAGTACTTC. As protein: CASRSGGALKDEQYF.